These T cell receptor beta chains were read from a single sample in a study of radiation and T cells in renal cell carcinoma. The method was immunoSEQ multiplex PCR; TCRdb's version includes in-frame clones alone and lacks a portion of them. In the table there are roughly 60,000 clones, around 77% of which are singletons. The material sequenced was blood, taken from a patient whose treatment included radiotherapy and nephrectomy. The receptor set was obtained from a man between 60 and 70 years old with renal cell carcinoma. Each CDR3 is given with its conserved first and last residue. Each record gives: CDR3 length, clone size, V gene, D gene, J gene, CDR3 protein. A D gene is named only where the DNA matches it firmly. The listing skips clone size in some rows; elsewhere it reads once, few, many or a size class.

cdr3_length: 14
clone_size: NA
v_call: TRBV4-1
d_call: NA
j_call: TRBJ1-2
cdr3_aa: CASSPGGLDYGYTF

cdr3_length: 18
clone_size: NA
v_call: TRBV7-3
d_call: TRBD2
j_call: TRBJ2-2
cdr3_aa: CASSLEPQGLTNTGELFF

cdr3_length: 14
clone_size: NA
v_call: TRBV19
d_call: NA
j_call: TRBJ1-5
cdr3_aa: CASSRTTNYQPQHF

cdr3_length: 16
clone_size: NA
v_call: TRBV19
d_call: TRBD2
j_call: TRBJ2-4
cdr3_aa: CASSIDGAGEENIQYF

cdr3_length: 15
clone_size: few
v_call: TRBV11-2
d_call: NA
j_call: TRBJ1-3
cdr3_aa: CASSFTYRERDTIYF

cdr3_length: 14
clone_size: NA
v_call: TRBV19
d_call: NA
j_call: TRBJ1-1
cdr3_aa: CASSSQWANTEAFF

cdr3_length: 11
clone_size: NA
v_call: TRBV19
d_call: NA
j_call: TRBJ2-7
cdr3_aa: CASSAEYEQYF

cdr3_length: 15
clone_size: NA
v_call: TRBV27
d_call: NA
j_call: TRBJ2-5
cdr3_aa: CASSLGGLRQETQYF

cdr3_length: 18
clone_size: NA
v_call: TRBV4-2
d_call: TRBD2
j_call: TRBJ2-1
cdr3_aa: CASSQGGASGRIGNEQFF

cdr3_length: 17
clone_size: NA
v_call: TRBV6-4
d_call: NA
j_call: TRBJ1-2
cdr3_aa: CASSVYKGLAANYGYTF

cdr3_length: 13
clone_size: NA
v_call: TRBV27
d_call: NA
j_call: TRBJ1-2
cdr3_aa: CASGLHRDQGYTF

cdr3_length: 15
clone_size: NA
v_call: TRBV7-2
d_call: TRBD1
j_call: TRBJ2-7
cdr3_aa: CASSRPGTGDYEQYF

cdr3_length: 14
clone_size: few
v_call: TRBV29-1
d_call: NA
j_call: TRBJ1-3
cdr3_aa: CSVGNPDSGNTIYF

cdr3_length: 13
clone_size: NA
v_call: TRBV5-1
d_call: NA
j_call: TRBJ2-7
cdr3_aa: CASSIGSSYEQYF

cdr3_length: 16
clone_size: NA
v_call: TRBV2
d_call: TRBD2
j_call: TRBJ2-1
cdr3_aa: CASSESGLAAYNEQFF

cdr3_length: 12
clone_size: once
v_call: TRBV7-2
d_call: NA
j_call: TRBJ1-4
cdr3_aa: CASSLLGEKLFF

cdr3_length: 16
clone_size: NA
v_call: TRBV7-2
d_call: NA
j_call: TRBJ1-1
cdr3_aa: CASSPLARGLNTEAFF

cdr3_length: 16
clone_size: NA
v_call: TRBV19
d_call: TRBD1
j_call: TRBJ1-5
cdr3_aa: CASSITGTGGHQPQHF

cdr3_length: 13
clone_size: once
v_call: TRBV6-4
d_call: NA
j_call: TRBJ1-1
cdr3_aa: CASSSDRNTEAFF

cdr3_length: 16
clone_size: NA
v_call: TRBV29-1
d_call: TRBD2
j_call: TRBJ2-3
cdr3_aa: CSVRGLAGQSTDTQYF

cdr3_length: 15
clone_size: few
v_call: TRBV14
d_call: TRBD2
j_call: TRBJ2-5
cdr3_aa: CASSQTSGISETQYF

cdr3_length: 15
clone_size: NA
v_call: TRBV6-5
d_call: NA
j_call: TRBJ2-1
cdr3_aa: CASRLLASSYNEQFF

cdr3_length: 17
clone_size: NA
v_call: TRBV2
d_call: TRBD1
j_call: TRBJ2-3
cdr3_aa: CASSEALWTGFKDTQYF

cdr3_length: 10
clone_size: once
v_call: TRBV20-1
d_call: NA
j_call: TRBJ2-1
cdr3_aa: CSARRREQFF

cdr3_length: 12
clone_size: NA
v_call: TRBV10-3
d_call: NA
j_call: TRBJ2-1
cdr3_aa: CAISEPLFEQFF

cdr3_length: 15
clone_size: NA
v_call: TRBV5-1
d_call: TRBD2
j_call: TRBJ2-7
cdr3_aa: CASSTNLAGAGEQYF

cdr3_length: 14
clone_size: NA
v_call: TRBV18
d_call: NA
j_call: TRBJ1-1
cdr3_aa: CASSPGILNTEAFF

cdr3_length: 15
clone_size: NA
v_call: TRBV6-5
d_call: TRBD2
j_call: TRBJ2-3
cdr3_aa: CASSYGGGGTDTQYF